A single sample gave rise to the 20 T cell receptor beta chains below, sequenced in a study of shared T cell receptors in the human thymus. Clones were read by immunoSEQ multiplex PCR, and TCRdb kept only the in-frame ones, dropping some. The sample records hundreds of thousands of clones, around 87% being singletons. These sequences were also reported in another study, on human thymus T cells.

The sequenced sample consisted of thymocytes. The receptors stem from a boy under two years old with a congenital heart defect.

The rearrangement links TRBV27 to TRBJ2-5, with TRBD2 matching over 7 bases. The CDR3 covers 15 residues. CDR1 and CDR2 (germline): MNHEY, SMNVEV (reference sequence). V dropped 6 bases and J dropped 2; count of bases not matched to a gene: 9. The CDR3 region is CASSPLAGVQETQYF. CDR3 nucleotide sequence: TGTGCCAGCAGCCCACTGGCGGGGGTTCAAGAGACCCAGTACTTC.

The gene calls are TRBV5-5 and TRBJ1-5; TRBD1 aligns across 8 bases. The CDR3 extends over 16 amino acids. Germline-derived CDR1 and CDR2 are SGHKS and YYEKEE (reference sequence). Trimming at V came to 3 bases and at J to 6 bases, leaving 11 bases not matched to a gene. This CDR3 is CASSWGNSGGSQPQHF. The CDR3 coding sequence is TGTGCCAGCAGCTGGGGGAACTCAGGGGGCAGTCAGCCCCAGCATTTT.

CDR3 nucleotides: TGTGCCAGCAGCCGACTAGCGTTATCCTACGAGCAGTACTTC. Its translation: CASSRLALSYEQYF. This chain joins TRBV2 and TRBJ2-7; 8 bases match TRBD2. Germline lookup yields CDR1 SNHLY and CDR2 FYNNEI. This CDR3 has 14 residues. The junction had 5 bases not matched to a gene; V was cut back by 6 bases and J by 1 base.

This chain uses TRBV5-6 with TRBJ2-3, with D perhaps TRBD1 (7 bases). CDR1 and CDR2 from the germline V gene are SGHDT and YYEEEE. Deletions cut 4 bases from V and 1 base from J, with 13 bases between. CDR3 length equals 15 residues. The CDR3 loop reads CASSTDREGTDTQYF. The CDR3 DNA reads as TGTGCCAGCAGCACAGACAGGGAGGGCACAGATACGCAGTATTTT.

The chain uses TRBV15 and TRBJ2-4; D not resolved. The CDR3 consists of 14 residues. The ends were cut back, 0 bases at V and 8 bases at J, with 11 bases in the middle. Germline lookup yields CDR1 LNHNV and CDR2 YYDKDF (reference sequence). CDR3 DNA: TGTGCCACCAGCAGAGAGCAACCCCGGGACATTCAGTACTTC. Its protein is CATSREQPRDIQYF.

This clone was seen only once. The gene calls are TRBV19 and TRBJ2-2; D is perhaps TRBD2 (5 bases). Germline values: CDR1 LNHDA, CDR2 SQIVND (reference sequence). CDR3 length: 16 residues. V was trimmed by 6 bases and J by 7 bases, leaving 21 bases between them. The CDR3 bases are TGTGCCAGTAGCTGTACACTACGGGGATTCAGCGGGGAGCTGTTTTTT. It codes for CASSCTLRGFSGELFF.

J is TRBJ2-7 and V is TRBV25-1; a possible D gene is TRBD1 (5 bases). The CDR3 length is 15 residues. The germline gives CDR1 MGHDK, CDR2 SYGVNS. Trimming stripped 5 bases from V and 1 base from J, with 15 bases between. The CDR3 region is CASSSITGLSYEQYF. The CDR3 DNA reads as TGTGCCAGCAGTTCTATCACAGGATTGTCCTACGAGCAGTACTTC.

CDR3 DNA sequence: TGCGCCAGCAGCCAAAACCCCGCCCCTAGCGGCTCCACAGATACGCAGTATTTT. It is translated as CASSQNPAPSGSTDTQYF. The chain recombines TRBV4-3 with TRBJ2-3, with 7 bases lining up with TRBD2. The CDR3 is 18 amino acids. Germline trimming cut 2 bases from V and 2 bases from J; bases unmatched to any gene: 13. CDR1 and CDR2 (germline): LGHNA, YSLEER.

The CDR3 loop is CASSPRGGETQYF. The CDR3 DNA reads as TGTGCCAGCAGCCCGAGGGGAGGCGAGACCCAGTACTTC. The rearrangement uses TRBV9 and TRBJ2-5, with D possibly TRBD2 on 6 matching bases. The CDR3 sequence is 13 residues long. Germline V CDR1 and CDR2: SGDLS, YYNGEE. V was trimmed by 4 bases and J by 5 bases, leaving 12 bases between them.

This clone was counted only a few times. The chain couples TRBV19 to TRBJ1-4, with D perhaps TRBD1 (6 bases). The germline V gene has CDR1 LNHDA and CDR2 SQIVND (reference sequence). The CDR3 sequence is 15 residues long. V was shortened by 7 bases and J by 8 bases, with 20 bases between the two germline ends. CDR3 loop: CASTLQGLRSEKLFF. CDR3 nucleotides: TGTGCCAGTACCCTACAGGGTTTGAGGAGCGAAAAACTGTTTTTT.

The chain has TRBV7-2 and TRBJ2-1; 8 bases match TRBD2. The CDR3 loop spans 14 amino acids. With 2 bases clipped from V and 10 bases from J, the junction kept 7 bases outside the gene matches. Germline CDR1 and CDR2: SGHTA and FQGNSA. The CDR3: CASSLFGSGVEQFF. CDR3 coding DNA: TGTGCCAGCAGCTTATTTGGTAGCGGGGTGGAGCAGTTCTTC.

The chain recombines TRBV19 with TRBJ1-2, with 11 bases that match TRBD1. The CDR3 is 15 residues long. After removal of 8 bases from V and 4 bases from J, the junction contained 9 bases not matched to a gene. Germline CDR1 is LNHDA and CDR2 is SQIVND (reference sequence). The CDR3 loop reads CASHGGGQGGYGYTF. The DNA of the CDR3 is TGTGCCAGTCACGGAGGGGGACAGGGGGGCTATGGCTACACCTTC.

This chain uses TRBV27 with TRBJ1-1; 7 bases map to TRBD1. Germline trimming cut 2 bases from V and 1 base from J; bases unmatched to any gene: 1. Germline loops: CDR1 MNHEY, CDR2 SMNVEV (reference sequence). This CDR3 spans 14 amino acids. The CDR3 protein is CASSLDRENTEAFF. CDR3 bases: TGTGCCAGCAGTTTAGACAGGGAGAACACTGAAGCTTTCTTT.

The J gene is TRBJ1-6, the V gene TRBV6-1, with 7 bases identical to TRBD1. The length of the CDR3 is 15 residues. The V gene's germline CDR1 is MNHNS and CDR2 SASEGT. V lost 8 bases to trimming and J lost 8 bases; unmatched junction nucleotides: 12. The CDR3 DNA is TGTGCCAGCCATGTAGGACAGGCCCTTTATTCACCCCTCCACTTT. The encoded protein is CASHVGQALYSPLHF.

V usage is TRBV7-9 and J usage is TRBJ2-7; 9 bases are shared with TRBD1. Trimming cost V 1 base and J 2 bases; bases outside gene matches: 9. The CDR3 covers 17 residues. The germline gives CDR1 SEHNR, CDR2 FQNEAQ (reference sequence). CDR3 region: CASSLGTGGGLAYEQYF. DNA for the CDR3: TGTGCCAGCAGCTTAGGAACAGGGGGCGGATTAGCCTACGAGCAGTACTTC. The full variable domain, in which reference TRBV7-9 and TRBJ2-7 provide the parts outside the CDR3, is DTGVSQNPRHKITKRGQNVTFRCDPISEHNRLYWYRQTLGQGPEFLTYFQNEAQLEKSRLLSDRFSAERPKGSFSTLEIQRTEQGDSAMYLCASSLGTGGGLAYEQYFGPGTRLTVT.

The J gene is TRBJ1-2, the V gene TRBV28; weak D call: TRBD1 (6 bases). From germline, CDR1 is MDHEN and CDR2 SYDVKM. The V and J ends lost 4 bases and 3 bases respectively, with 18 bases between them. The CDR3 totals 16 residues. The CDR3 loop is CASSSLTGILDYGYTF. The CDR3 DNA reads as TGTGCCAGCAGTTCCCTAACAGGGATACTAGACTATGGCTACACCTTC.

The chain joins TRBV4-3 to TRBJ2-1; TRBD2 matches 7 bases. The CDR3 sequence is 17 residues long. Trimming took 4 bases from V and 0 from J; bases not matched to a gene: 9. Germline V gene sequence: CDR1 LGHNA, CDR2 YSLEER. CDR3 nucleotides: TGCGCCAGCAGCCGGGGCGGGAGTTCCTTCTCCTACAATGAGCAGTTCTTC. This codes for CASSRGGSSFSYNEQFF.

This chain joins TRBV4-1 and TRBJ2-1, with 13 nucleotides matching TRBD2. The CDR3 has 16 residues. J was trimmed by 5 bases and V by 3 bases; bases with no gene match: 4. The germline CDR1 and CDR2 sequences are MGHRA and YSYEKL. CDR3 nucleotides: TGCGCCAGCAGCCACGGACTAGCGGGGGAACACAATGAGCAGTTCTTC. Amino acid sequence: CASSHGLAGEHNEQFF.

V usage is TRBV21-1 and J usage is TRBJ1-4; the table names TRBD1, a call not compared with the DNA. TRBV21-1 is shown as a pseudogene. There are 17 residues in the CDR3. In DNA form, the CDR3 reads TGTGCCAGCAGCAAAGGGACAGGGTGGGTAACTAATGAAAAACTGTTTTTT. Protein sequence: CASSKGTGWVTNEKLFF.

J is TRBJ1-6 and V is TRBV11-2; 10 bases line up with TRBD1. This CDR3 contains 14 residues. The germline V gene has CDR1 SGHAT and CDR2 FQNNGV. V lost 4 bases to trimming and J lost 10 bases; unmatched junction nucleotides: 4. The CDR3 sequence: CASSSTGGRSPLHF. The DNA for the CDR3 is TGTGCCAGCAGCTCGACAGGGGGCAGATCACCCCTCCACTTT.